The 30 T cell receptor beta chains presented below share a single source sample, sequenced in a study of cytomegalovirus exposure and HLA in healthy donors. With 60 Vbeta and 13 Jbeta primers, the PCR was carried out. TCRdb keeps only in-frame clones here, not all; method: immunoSEQ multiplex PCR. The sample has approximately 110,000 clones; roughly 82% are singletons. The sequencing sample was made of PBMCs. The receptors derive from a woman in her sixties in good health and CMV-seropositive.

This clone has just a few counts. V usage is TRBV18 and J usage is TRBJ2-7, with a weak D call TRBD1 (5 bases). The CDR3 is 15 residues long. Germline V lookup: CDR1 KGHSH, CDR2 LQKENI. The V and J ends lost 3 bases and 2 bases respectively, with 14 bases between them. The CDR3 DNA reads TGTGCCAGCTCACCGGACACTCAATCAGCCTACGAGCAGTACTTC. As protein: CASSPDTQSAYEQYF. The full variable domain, its missing parts supplied by reference TRBV18 and TRBJ2-7, is NAGVMQNPRHLVRRRGQEARLRCSPMKGHSHVYWYRQLPEEGLKFMVYLQKENIIDESGMPKERFSAEFPKEGPSILRIQQVVRGDSAAYFCASSPDTQSAYEQYFGPGTRLTVT.

V is TRBV4-1 and J is TRBJ2-5; D may be TRBD2 (6 bases). Germline lookup yields CDR1 MGHRA and CDR2 YSYEKL. The CDR3 covers 16 residues. V was trimmed by 1 base and J by 1 base, leaving 13 bases between them. This CDR3 is CASSQVGGTLQETQYF. For the CDR3, the DNA is TGCGCCAGCAGCCAAGTAGGCGGGACTCTCCAAGAGACCCAGTACTTC.

The chain joins TRBV7-2 to TRBJ1-5; TRBD1 might be the D (6 bases). V was pared by 1 base and J by 0 bases, with 13 bases between. The CDR3 covers 17 residues. The germline gives CDR1 SGHTA, CDR2 FQGNSA. The CDR3, as DNA: TGTGCCAGCAGCTTAGTGACAGGCCCTTATAGCAATCAGCCCCAGCATTTT. As protein: CASSLVTGPYSNQPQHF.

DNA of the CDR3: TGTGCCAGCAGCTCCCCGAGAGGGGAAACAGGGTCGGGTCAGCAGTACTTC. Its protein is CASSSPRGETGSGQQYF. The chain is built from TRBV5-6 and TRBJ2-7; weak D call: TRBD1 (6 bases). Trimming shortened V by 3 bases and J by 8 bases, and 27 bases separated the two germline ends. Per the germline V gene, CDR1 is SGHDT and CDR2 is YYEEEE. The CDR3 runs 17 residues.

The V call is TRBV19, the J call TRBJ1-2, with 12 bases identical to TRBD1. The CDR3 spans 16 residues. V gave up 4 bases and J gave up 4 bases; unmatched junction bases: 7. In germline, CDR1 is LNHDA, CDR2 SQIVND (reference sequence). The CDR3 DNA follows: TGTGCCAGTAGTAGGGACAGGGGGCCTGGAGGCTATGGCTACACCTTC. Residues: CASSRDRGPGGYGYTF.

The V call is TRBV30, the J call TRBJ1-5; D call uncertain. This CDR3 spans 12 amino acids. The V gene lost 2 bases and the J gene lost 12 bases, with 14 bases spanning the gap. The germline CDR1 and CDR2 sequences are GTSNPN and SVGIG (reference sequence). In DNA, the CDR3 is TGTGCCTGGAGTTCGAGTAAGCCTGTCCAGCATTTT. It yields the protein CAWSSSKPVQHF.

This chain links TRBV25-1 with TRBJ2-7, with 12 positions matching TRBD1. This CDR3 contains 15 residues. Germline CDR1 reads MGHDK; CDR2 reads SYGVNS. After removal of 4 bases from V and 7 bases from J, the junction contained 8 bases not matched to a gene. CDR3 in amino acids: CASSAPGQGAGEQYF. The CDR3 bases are TGTGCCAGCAGTGCACCGGGACAGGGGGCGGGGGAGCAGTACTTC.

This rearrangement joins TRBV7-3 to TRBJ2-1, with D unclear. This CDR3 has 13 amino acids. Trimming removed 2 bases from V and 4 bases from J, with 6 bases in between. The V gene's germline CDR1 is SGHTA and CDR2 FQGTGA. In DNA form, the CDR3 reads TGTGCCAGCAGCTTAGGAGAATACAATGAGCAGTTCTTC. This codes for CASSLGEYNEQFF.

The genes are TRBV6-5 and TRBJ1-1; D is unclear. V was pared by 2 bases and J by 0 bases, with 10 bases between. This CDR3 has 15 amino acids. In germline, CDR1 is MNHEY, CDR2 SVGAGI. DNA for the CDR3: TGTGCCAGCAGTTACACCCTGACAATGAACACTGAAGCTTTCTTT. Amino acids: CASSYTLTMNTEAFF.

The chain combines TRBV4-1 with TRBJ1-3; D is perhaps TRBD1 (6 bases). The CDR3 is 16 amino acids. Germline assignment: CDR1 MGHRA and CDR2 YSYEKL. V lost 1 base and J 0 bases, leaving 10 bases between the germline ends. CDR3 sequence reads: CASSQGQAVSGNTIYF. The CDR3 nucleotides are TGCGCCAGCAGCCAAGGACAGGCCGTCTCTGGAAACACCATATATTTT.

The rearrangement joins TRBV28 to TRBJ1-1, with TRBD1 matching over 7 bases. The CDR3 is 14 residues long. The trim removed 6 bases at V and 4 bases at J, leaving 8 bases unmatched. Germline values: CDR1 MDHEN, CDR2 SYDVKM. The DNA of the CDR3 is TGTGCCAGCAGACATAGACAGGGTGGCACTGAAGCTTTCTTT. It is translated as CASRHRQGGTEAFF.

The chain employs TRBV4-2 and TRBJ1-4; D is ambiguous. Trimming left V 3 bases short and J 4 bases short, with 12 bases between. The germline CDR1 and CDR2 sequences are LGHNA and YNFKEQ. The CDR3 is 15 residues long. The DNA for the CDR3 is TGTGCCAGCAGCCACAGCTTTGAGGGTAATGAAAAACTGTTTTTT. Translated, it gives CASSHSFEGNEKLFF.

The chain is built from TRBV5-8 and TRBJ2-7; D remains unclear. The V gene's germline CDR1 is SGHTS and CDR2 YDEGEE. V was cut by 0 bases and J by 3 bases, with 10 bases left in between. CDR3 length equals 14 residues. Here the CDR3 DNA reads TGTGCCAGCAGCTTGGAAGCCAGGATCTACGAGCAGTACTTC. It specifies CASSLEARIYEQYF. Based on the CDR3 plus reference TRBV5-8 and TRBJ2-7, the full variable domain is EAGVTQSPTHLIKTRGQQATLRCSPISGHTSVYWYQQALGLGLQFLLWYDEGEERNRGNFPPRFSGRQFPNYSSELNVNALELEDSALYLCASSLEARIYEQYFGPGTRLTVT.

The CDR3: CATSTVGTTEQYF. The CDR3 DNA reads as TGTGCCACCAGCACAGTCGGGACTACCGAGCAGTACTTC. The rearrangement uses TRBV15 and TRBJ2-7, with 7 bases lining up with TRBD2. The ends lost 4 bases at V and 6 bases at J; junction bases unmatched: 6. This CDR3 has 13 residues. Germline lookup yields CDR1 LNHNV and CDR2 YYDKDF (reference sequence).

V gene TRBV6-5 combines with J gene TRBJ1-2, with TRBD1 matching over 9 bases. V lost 5 bases to trimming and J lost 0 bases; unmatched junction nucleotides: 1. This CDR3 has 14 amino acids. Germline CDR1 is MNHEY and CDR2 is SVGAGI. In DNA form, the CDR3 reads TGTGCCAGCAGTGACAGGGGGACTAACTATGGCTACACCTTC. This translates into CASSDRGTNYGYTF.

V gene TRBV29-1 combines with J gene TRBJ1-1; D may be TRBD1 (6 bases). This CDR3 region has 12 residues. CDR1 is SQVTM and CDR2 is ANQGSEA in the germline V gene. Trimming removed 6 bases at V and 7 bases at J, with 15 bases between. CDR3 sequence: CSVGARQSEAFF. The CDR3 coding sequence is TGCAGCGTGGGGGCTCGACAGAGTGAAGCTTTCTTT.

The V gene is TRBV29-1, the J gene TRBJ1-2; D is possibly TRBD1 (5 bases). V lost 1 base, J lost 2 bases, and 5 bases lay in between. Germline V gene lookup returns CDR1 SQVTM and CDR2 ANQGSEA. The CDR3 spans 12 residues. CDR3 sequence reads: CSVEGQNYGYTF. CDR3 bases: TGCAGCGTTGAAGGACAGAACTATGGCTACACCTTC.

The gene calls are TRBV19 and TRBJ2-5; TRBD1 aligns across 9 bases. From germline, CDR1 is LNHDA and CDR2 SQIVND (reference sequence). Losses at the gene ends were 5 bases for V and 2 bases for J; bases not matched to a gene: 6. The CDR3 extends over 15 amino acids. For the CDR3, the DNA is TGTGCCAGTAGTCCACAGGGGGCTCTTCAAGAGACCCAGTACTTC. Translating it yields CASSPQGALQETQYF. The full variable domain, in which reference TRBV19 and TRBJ2-5 provide the parts outside the CDR3, is DGGITQSPKYLFRKEGQNVTLSCEQNLNHDAMYWYRQDPGQGLRLIYYSQIVNDFQKGDIAEGYSVSREKKESFPLTVTSAQKNPTAFYLCASSPQGALQETQYFGPGTRLLVL.

V and J are TRBV6-1 and TRBJ2-7; D gene unclear. V lost 8 bases and J lost 2, with 13 bases in between. This CDR3 is 13 amino acids long. Germline loops: CDR1 MNHNS, CDR2 SASEGT. The CDR3 reads CASCPGQAYEQYF. The CDR3, as DNA: TGTGCCAGCTGTCCTGGGCAGGCCTACGAGCAGTACTTC.

On this clone: Distinct nucleotide sequences in the sample also encode this CDR3. The CDR3 sequence is CASSLASYGQRAFF. In DNA form, the CDR3 reads TGTGCCAGCAGCTTAGCGAGTTATGGACAGAGAGCTTTCTTT. V and J are TRBV7-9 and TRBJ1-1; perhaps TRBD1 as D (6 bases). V was shortened by 0 bases and J by 10 bases, with 15 bases between the two germline ends. The CDR3 is 14 residues long. The germline V gene has CDR1 SEHNR and CDR2 FQNEAQ (reference sequence). The full variable domain, in which reference TRBV7-9 and TRBJ1-1 provide the parts outside the CDR3, is DTGVSQNPRHKITKRGQNVTFRCDPISEHNRLYWYRQTLGQGPEFLTYFQNEAQLEKSRLLSDRFSAERPKGSFSTLEIQRTEQGDSAMYLCASSLASYGQRAFFGQGTRLTVV.

V gene TRBV6-5 combines with J gene TRBJ1-1; tentative D call: TRBD1 (5 bases). Germline V gene data show CDR1 as MNHEY and CDR2 as SVGAGI. V was pared by 6 bases and J by 3 bases, with 14 bases between. This CDR3 comprises 14 residues. CDR3 nucleotides: TGTGCCAGCAGCCCTGCAGGGAGGGACACTGAAGCTTTCTTT. This translates into CASSPAGRDTEAFF.

In nucleotides, the CDR3 is TGTGCCAGCAGTTTTAGTAGCGGGGGGGCAGGAGAGCAGTACTTC. Its protein is CASSFSSGGAGEQYF. The rearrangement joins TRBV28 to TRBJ2-7, with 11 bases that match TRBD2. The V and J ends lost 3 bases and 7 bases, in that order; junction bases with no gene match: 8. Germline V gives CDR1 MDHEN, CDR2 SYDVKM. CDR3 length: 15 amino acids.

V is TRBV18 and J is TRBJ1-1; D gene uncertain. The V gene's germline CDR1 is KGHSH and CDR2 LQKENI. This CDR3 is built from 14 residues. The ends were cut back, 8 bases at V and 0 bases at J, with 13 bases in the middle. CDR3 coding DNA: TGTGCCAGCGTGCAGGAACACTTGAACACTGAAGCTTTCTTT. This codes for CASVQEHLNTEAFF.

This clone has just one count. J is TRBJ1-5 and V is TRBV5-5; 10 bases are shared with TRBD1. This CDR3 is 16 amino acids long. Germline V gene data show CDR1 as SGHKS and CDR2 as YYEKEE (reference sequence). Trimming cost V 0 bases and J 5 bases; bases outside gene matches: 5. The CDR3 region has the DNA TGTGCCAGCAGCTTGGTATGGGGACAGGGGTATCAGCCCCAGCATTTT. It codes for CASSLVWGQGYQPQHF.

The table lists this clone with a few counts. The chain carries TRBV6-5 and TRBJ1-2; D is unclear. This CDR3 has 16 amino acids. Germline lookup yields CDR1 MNHEY and CDR2 SVGAGI. V was trimmed by 0 bases and J by 0 bases, leaving 11 bases between them. The CDR3 nucleotides read TGTGCCAGCAGTTACTCTCATTGGGGAGCTAACTATGGCTACACCTTC. It specifies CASSYSHWGANYGYTF.

The chain carries TRBV19 and TRBJ1-3, with unresolved D. CDR1 LNHDA and CDR2 SQIVND come from the germline V gene (reference sequence). V lost 3 bases and J 0 bases, leaving 15 bases between the germline ends. This CDR3 is built from 17 residues. The chain's CDR3 is CASSILTTLSSGNTIYF. As DNA, the CDR3 is TGTGCCAGTAGTATCCTCACGACTCTGAGCTCTGGAAACACCATATATTTT.

CDR3 coding DNA: TGCGCCAGCGCCACCCAAGATCGGGAAAAACTGTTTTTT. It specifies CASATQDREKLFF. The chain joins TRBV5-1 to TRBJ1-4; no reliable D call. Germline V lookup: CDR1 SGHRS, CDR2 YFSETQ. The CDR3 is made up of 13 amino acids. Trimming left V 7 bases short and J 8 bases short, with 15 bases between.

The chain uses TRBV14 and TRBJ2-3, with a possible D match to TRBD1 (5 bases). Trimming took 4 bases from V and 1 from J, leaving 12 bases between them. CDR3 length: 15 residues. CDR1 is SGHDN, CDR2 FVKESK, per germline. CDR3 sequence reads: CASSPGLIRTDTQYF. The CDR3 coding sequence is TGTGCCAGCAGCCCAGGGTTAATACGCACAGATACGCAGTATTTT.

The CDR3 DNA is TGCGCCAGCAGCCAACAACAGGGACCCGGGGAGCTGTTTTTT. Translated, it gives CASSQQQGPGELFF. V and J are TRBV4-3 and TRBJ2-2, with D possibly being TRBD1 (6 bases). Germline CDR1 and CDR2: LGHNA and YSLEER. With 2 bases removed from V and 6 bases from J, the gap between germline ends came to 10 bases. The length of the CDR3 is 14 residues.

The V and J genes are TRBV7-9 and TRBJ1-1; 10 bases agree with TRBD1. CDR3 size: 15 residues. V shed 5 bases, J shed 3 bases, and the junction held 6 bases outside the gene matches. The germline CDR1 and CDR2 sequences are SEHNR and FQNEAQ (reference sequence). This chain's CDR3 is CASSRRGQGDTEAFF. CDR3 sequence (DNA): TGTGCCAGCAGCCGACGTGGACAGGGGGACACTGAAGCTTTCTTT.